This TCR beta chain came from a study of T cells in Graves' hyperthyroidism and ophthalmopathy. The germline gives CDR1 MDHEN, CDR2 SYDVKM. CDR3 length: 15 residues. The ends lost 4 bases at V and 2 bases at J; junction bases unmatched: 6. This clonotype has ten or more counts. Antigen specificity is unknown. Findings and caveats of the study: Expanded thyroid clonotypes (above 0.001) were mostly also found in blood.

RNA transcripts served as the template for amplifying TCR beta CDR3 regions. The HTBI primer set served for first-round RT-PCR of the TCR CDR3. TCRdb re-derived calls from the multiplex PCR reads in MiXCR, one entry per CDR3 protein. The sample shows roughly 400,000 distinct CDR3 sequences, more than 13% of them seen only once. In the ophthalmopathy cohort, Clinical Activity Score was at least 3, NOSPECS grade at least 4, and duration under 3 months. Clinical symptoms, serum thyroxine and TRAb, thyroid ultrasound and orbital computed tomography were used for the diagnoses. The receptor's source is a man aged 50-60 years with Graves' ophthalmopathy. Sequences were obtained from blood. The genes are TRBV28 and TRBJ2-5; 8 bases agree with TRBD2. CDR3 DNA sequence: TGTGCCAGCAGTTCGGCTAGCGGGCAACAAGAGACCCAGTACTTC. Encoded protein: CASSSASGQQETQYF.